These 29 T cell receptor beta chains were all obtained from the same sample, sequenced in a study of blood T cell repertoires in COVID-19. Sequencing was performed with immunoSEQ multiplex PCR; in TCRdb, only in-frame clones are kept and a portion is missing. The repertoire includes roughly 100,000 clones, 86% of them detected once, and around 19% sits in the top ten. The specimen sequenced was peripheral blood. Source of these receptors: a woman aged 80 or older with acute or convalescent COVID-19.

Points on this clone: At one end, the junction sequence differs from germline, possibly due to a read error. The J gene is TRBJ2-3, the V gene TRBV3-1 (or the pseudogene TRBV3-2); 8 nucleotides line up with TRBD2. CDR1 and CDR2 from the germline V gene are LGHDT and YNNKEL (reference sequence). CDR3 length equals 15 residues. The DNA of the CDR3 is TGTGCCAGCAGTCAAGCGGGGGACCTCACAGATACGCAGTATTTT. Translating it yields CASSQAGDLTDTQYF.

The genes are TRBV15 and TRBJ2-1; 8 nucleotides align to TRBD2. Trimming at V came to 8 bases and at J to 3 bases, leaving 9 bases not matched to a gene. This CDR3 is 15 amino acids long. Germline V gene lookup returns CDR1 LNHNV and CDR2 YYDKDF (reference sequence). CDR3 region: CATQVRAGDYNEQFF. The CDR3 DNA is TGTGCCACCCAAGTCCGAGCGGGGGACTACAATGAGCAGTTCTTC.

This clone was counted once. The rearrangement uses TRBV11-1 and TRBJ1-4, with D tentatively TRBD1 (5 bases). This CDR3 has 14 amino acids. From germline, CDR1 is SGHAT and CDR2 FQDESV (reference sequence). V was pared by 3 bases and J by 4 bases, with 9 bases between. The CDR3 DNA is TGTGCCAGCAGCTTGGGGCCTGTTAATGAAAAACTGTTTTTT. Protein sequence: CASSLGPVNEKLFF.

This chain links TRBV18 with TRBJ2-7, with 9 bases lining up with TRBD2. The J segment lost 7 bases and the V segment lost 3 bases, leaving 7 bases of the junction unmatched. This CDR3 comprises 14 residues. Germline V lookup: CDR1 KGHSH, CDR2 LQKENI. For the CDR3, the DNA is TGTGCCAGCTCACCTGCCGGGACTAGCTATGAGCAGTACTTC. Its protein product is CASSPAGTSYEQYF.

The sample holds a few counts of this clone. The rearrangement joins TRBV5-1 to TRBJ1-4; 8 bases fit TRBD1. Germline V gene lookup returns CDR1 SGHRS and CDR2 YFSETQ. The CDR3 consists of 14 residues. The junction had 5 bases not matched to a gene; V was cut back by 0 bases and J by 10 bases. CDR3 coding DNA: TGCGCCAGCAGCTTGGGACAGGGGTCGGGAAAACTGTTTTTT. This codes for CASSLGQGSGKLFF. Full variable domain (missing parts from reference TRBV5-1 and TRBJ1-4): KAGVTQTPRYLIKTRGQQVTLSCSPISGHRSVSWYQQTPGQGLQFLFEYFSETQRNKGNFPGRFSGRQFSNSRSEMNVSTLELGDSALYLCASSLGQGSGKLFFGSGTQLSVL.

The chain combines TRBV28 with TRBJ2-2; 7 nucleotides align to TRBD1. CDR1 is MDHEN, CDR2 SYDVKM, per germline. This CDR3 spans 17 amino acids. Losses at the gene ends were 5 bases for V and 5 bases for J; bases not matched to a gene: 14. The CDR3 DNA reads TGTGCCAGCAGTAAAGTGAGATGGGACAGAAATACCGGGGAGCTGTTTTTT. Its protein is CASSKVRWDRNTGELFF.

CDR3 in amino acids: CASSLGARYPTSTDTQYF. The CDR3 nucleotides read TGTGCCAGCAGCTTGGGGGCCAGGTACCCAACTAGCACAGATACGCAGTATTTT. This sequence joins TRBV11-2 and TRBJ2-3; possibly TRBD1 for D (6 bases). V was cut by 3 bases and J by 0 bases, with 19 bases left in between. The CDR3 is 18 amino acids. Per the germline V gene, CDR1 is SGHAT and CDR2 is FQNNGV.

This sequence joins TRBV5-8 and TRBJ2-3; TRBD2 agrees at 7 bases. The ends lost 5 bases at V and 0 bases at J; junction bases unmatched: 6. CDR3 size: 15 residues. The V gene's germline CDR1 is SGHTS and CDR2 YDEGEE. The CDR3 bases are TGTGCCAGCAGTGGAGGCGGGGGAAGCACAGATACGCAGTATTTT. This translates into CASSGGGGSTDTQYF.

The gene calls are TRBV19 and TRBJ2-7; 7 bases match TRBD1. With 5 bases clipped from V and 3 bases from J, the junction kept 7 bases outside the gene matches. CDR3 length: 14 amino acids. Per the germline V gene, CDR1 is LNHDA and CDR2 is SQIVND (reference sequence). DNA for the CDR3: TGTGCCAGTAGTCCTTTAACAGGGGACTACGAGCAGTACTTC. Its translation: CASSPLTGDYEQYF.

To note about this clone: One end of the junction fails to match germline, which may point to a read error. CDR3 sequence (DNA): TGTGCCAGCAGTACCCTTAGCGGGGTCTGGGAAGCTTTCTTT. Translation: CASSTLSGVWEAFF. The V gene is TRBV19, the J gene TRBJ1-1; D is unresolved. Germline V gene data show CDR1 as LNHDA and CDR2 as SQIVND (reference sequence). The CDR3 loop spans 14 amino acids.

The CDR3 here is CASSLSLAITDTQYF. The CDR3, as DNA: TGTGCCAGCAGCTTATCACTAGCGATCACAGATACGCAGTATTTT. The rearrangement joins TRBV7-9 to TRBJ2-3; 7 nucleotides agree with TRBD2. The CDR3 sequence is 15 residues long. After removal of 2 bases from V and 2 bases from J, the junction contained 4 bases not matched to a gene. Per germline, CDR1 SEHNR and CDR2 FQNEAQ (reference sequence).

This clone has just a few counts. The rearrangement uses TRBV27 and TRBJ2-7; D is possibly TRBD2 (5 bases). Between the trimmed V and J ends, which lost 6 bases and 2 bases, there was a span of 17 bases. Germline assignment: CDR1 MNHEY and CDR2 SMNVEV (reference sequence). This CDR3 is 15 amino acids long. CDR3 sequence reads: CASRTSPGYTYEQYF. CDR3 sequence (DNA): TGTGCCAGCAGGACCAGCCCGGGATACACCTACGAGCAGTACTTC.

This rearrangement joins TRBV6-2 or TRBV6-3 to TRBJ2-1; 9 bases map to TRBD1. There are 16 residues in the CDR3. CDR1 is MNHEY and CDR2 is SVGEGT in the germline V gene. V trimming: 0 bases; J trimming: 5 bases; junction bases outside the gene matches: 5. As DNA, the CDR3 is TGTGCCAGCAGTTACTCGATTGGGACAGGGAACAATGAGCAGTTCTTC. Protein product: CASSYSIGTGNNEQFF.

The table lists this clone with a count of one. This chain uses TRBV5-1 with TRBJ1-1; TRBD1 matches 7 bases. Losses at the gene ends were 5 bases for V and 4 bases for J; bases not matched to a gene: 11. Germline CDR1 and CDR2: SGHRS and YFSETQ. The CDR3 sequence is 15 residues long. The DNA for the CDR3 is TGCGCCAGCAGACTAAGACAGGGATCTGGCACTGAAGCTTTCTTT. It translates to CASRLRQGSGTEAFF.

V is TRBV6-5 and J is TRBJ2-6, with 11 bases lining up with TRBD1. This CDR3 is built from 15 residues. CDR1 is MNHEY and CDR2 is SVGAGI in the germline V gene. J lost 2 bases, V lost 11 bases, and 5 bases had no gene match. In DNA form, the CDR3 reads TGTGCCGGCGGGACAGGGGGGGCTGGGGCCAACGTCCTGACTTTC. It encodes CAGGTGGAGANVLTF.

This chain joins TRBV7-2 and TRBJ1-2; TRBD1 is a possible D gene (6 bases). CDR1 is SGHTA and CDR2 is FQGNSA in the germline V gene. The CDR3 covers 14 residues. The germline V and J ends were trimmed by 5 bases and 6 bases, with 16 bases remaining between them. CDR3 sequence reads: CASSLPGGRDGYTF. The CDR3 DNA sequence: TGTGCCAGCAGCCTTCCGGGGGGCAGGGATGGCTACACCTTC.

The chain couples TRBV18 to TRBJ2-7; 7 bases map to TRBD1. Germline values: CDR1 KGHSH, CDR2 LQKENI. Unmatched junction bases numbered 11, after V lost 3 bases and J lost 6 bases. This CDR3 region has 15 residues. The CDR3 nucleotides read TGTGCCAGCTCACCCACGACAGGGCAGCCTAGCGAGCAGTACTTC. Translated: CASSPTTGQPSEQYF.

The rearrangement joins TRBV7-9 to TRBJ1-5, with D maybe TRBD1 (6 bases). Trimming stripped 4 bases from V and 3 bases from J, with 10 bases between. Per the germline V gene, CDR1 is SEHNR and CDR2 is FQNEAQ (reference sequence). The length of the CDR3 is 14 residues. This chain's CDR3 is CASSSDRNNQPQHF. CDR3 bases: TGTGCCAGCAGCTCGGACAGAAACAATCAGCCCCAGCATTTT.

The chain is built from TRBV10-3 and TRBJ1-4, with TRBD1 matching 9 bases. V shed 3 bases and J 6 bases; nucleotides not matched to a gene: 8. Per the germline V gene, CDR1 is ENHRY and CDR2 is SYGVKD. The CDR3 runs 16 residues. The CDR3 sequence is CAISDRGTGLHEKLFF. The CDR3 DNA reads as TGTGCCATCAGTGACCGGGGGACAGGGCTCCATGAAAAACTGTTTTTT.

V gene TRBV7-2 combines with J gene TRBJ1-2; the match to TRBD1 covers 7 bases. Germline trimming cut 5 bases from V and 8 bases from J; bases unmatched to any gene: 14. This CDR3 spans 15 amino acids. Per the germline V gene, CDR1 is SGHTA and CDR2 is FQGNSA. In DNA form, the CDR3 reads TGTGCCAGCAGCCCGCAGACAGGGTTCATTATAGGCTACACCTTC. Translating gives CASSPQTGFIIGYTF. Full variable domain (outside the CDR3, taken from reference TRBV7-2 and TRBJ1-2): GAGVSQSPSNKVTEKGKDVELRCDPISGHTALYWYRQSLGQGLEFLIYFQGNSAPDKSGLPSDRFSAERTGGSVSTLTIQRTQQEDSAVYLCASSPQTGFIIGYTFGSGTRLTVV.

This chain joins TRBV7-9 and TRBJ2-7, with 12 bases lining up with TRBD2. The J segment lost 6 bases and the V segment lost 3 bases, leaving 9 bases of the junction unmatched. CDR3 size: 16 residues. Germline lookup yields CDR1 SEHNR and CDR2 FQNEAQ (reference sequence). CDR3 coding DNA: TGTGCCAGCAGCTTTGGACTAGCGGGGTGGAAAGTCGAGCAGTACTTC. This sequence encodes CASSFGLAGWKVEQYF.

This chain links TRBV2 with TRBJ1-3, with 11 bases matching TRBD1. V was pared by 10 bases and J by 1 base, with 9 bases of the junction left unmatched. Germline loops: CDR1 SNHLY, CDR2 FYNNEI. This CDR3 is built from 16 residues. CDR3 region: CATGQGAPSSGNTIYF. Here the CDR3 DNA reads TGTGCCACCGGACAGGGGGCTCCCTCGTCTGGAAACACCATATATTTT.

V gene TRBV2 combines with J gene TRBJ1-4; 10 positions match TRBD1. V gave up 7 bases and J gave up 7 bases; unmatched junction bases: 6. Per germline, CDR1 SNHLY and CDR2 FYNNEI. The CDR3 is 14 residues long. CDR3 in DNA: TGTGCCAGCAAAGACAGGGGGCTCATTGAAAAACTGTTTTTT. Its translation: CASKDRGLIEKLFF.

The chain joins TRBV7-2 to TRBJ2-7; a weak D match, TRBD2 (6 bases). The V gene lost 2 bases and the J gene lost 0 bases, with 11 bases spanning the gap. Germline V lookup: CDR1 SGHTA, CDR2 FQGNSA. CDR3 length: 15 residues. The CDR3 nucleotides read TGTGCCAGCAGCTTATGGGCGGGGACCTCCTACGAGCAGTACTTC. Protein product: CASSLWAGTSYEQYF.

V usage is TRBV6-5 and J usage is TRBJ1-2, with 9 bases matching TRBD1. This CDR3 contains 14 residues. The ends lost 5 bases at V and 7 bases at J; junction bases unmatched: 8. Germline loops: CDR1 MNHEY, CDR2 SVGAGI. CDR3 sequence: CASSKLQQGAGYTF. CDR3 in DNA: TGTGCCAGCAGTAAACTACAACAGGGGGCTGGCTACACCTTC.

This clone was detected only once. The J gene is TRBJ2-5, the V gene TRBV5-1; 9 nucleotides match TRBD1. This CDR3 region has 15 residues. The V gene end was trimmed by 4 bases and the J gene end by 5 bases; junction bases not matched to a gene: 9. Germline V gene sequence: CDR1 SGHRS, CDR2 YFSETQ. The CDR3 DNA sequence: TGCGCCAGCAGCATACAGGGGGCAGGTGGGGAGACCCAGTACTTC. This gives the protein CASSIQGAGGETQYF.

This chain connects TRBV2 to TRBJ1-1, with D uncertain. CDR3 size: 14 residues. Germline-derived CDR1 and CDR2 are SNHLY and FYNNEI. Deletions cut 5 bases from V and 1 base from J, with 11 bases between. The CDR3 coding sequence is TGTGCCAGCAGTCCACCCAGAAAGAACACTGAAGCTTTCTTT. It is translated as CASSPPRKNTEAFF.

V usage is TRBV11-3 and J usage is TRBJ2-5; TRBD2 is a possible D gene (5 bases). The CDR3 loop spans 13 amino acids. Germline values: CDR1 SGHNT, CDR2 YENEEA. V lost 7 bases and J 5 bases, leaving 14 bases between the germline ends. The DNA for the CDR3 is TGTGCCAGCACCCTGGGTTCGGGGGAGACCCAGTACTTC. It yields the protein CASTLGSGETQYF.

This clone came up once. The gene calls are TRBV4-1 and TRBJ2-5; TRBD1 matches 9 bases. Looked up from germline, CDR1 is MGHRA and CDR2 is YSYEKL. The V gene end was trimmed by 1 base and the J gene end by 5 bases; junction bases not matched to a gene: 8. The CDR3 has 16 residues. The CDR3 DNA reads TGCGCCAGCAGCCAAGCCCCGGGACAGGGCGGGGAGACCCAGTACTTC. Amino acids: CASSQAPGQGGETQYF.